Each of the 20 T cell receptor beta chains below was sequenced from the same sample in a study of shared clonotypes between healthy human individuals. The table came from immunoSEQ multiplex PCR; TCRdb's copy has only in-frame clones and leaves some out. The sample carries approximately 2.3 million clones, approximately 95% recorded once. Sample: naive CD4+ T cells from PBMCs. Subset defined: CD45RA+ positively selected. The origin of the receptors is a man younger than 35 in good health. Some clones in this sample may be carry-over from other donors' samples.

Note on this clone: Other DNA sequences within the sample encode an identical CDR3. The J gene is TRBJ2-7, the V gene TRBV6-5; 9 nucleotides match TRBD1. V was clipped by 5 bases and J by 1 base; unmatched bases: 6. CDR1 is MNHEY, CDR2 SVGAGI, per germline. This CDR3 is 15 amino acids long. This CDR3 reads CASSRSGTGSYEQYF. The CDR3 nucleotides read TGTGCCAGCAGTAGATCCGGGACAGGGTCCTACGAGCAGTACTTC.

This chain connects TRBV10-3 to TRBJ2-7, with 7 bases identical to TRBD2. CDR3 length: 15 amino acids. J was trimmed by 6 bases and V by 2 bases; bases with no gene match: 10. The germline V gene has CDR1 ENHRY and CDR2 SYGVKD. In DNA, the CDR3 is TGTGCCATCAGTGAGACAGCGGGACCGGGGGTCGAGCAGTACTTC. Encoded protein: CAISETAGPGVEQYF.

This CDR3 reads CASSPGVGAGQYF. In DNA, the CDR3 is TGTGCCAGCAGCCCCGGGGTGGGGGCAGGTCAGTACTTC. The rearrangement links TRBV7-7 to TRBJ2-7; TRBD1 is a possible D gene (6 bases). CDR3 length equals 13 residues. Trimming pared 5 bases from V and 10 bases from J, leaving 18 bases between. The germline V gene has CDR1 SSHAT and CDR2 FNYEAQ (reference sequence). The full variable domain, rest sourced from reference TRBV7-7 and TRBJ2-7, is GAGVSQSPRYKVTKRGQDVTLRCDPISSHATLYWYQQALGQGPEFLTYFNYEAQPDKSGLPSDRFSAERPEGSISTLTIQRTEQRDSAMYRCASSPGVGAGQYFGPGTRLTVT.

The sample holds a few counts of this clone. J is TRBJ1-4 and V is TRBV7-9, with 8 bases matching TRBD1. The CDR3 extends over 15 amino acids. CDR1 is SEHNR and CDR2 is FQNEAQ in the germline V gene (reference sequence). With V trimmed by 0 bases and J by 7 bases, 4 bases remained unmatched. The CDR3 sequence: CASSLAQGASEKLFF. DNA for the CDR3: TGTGCCAGCAGCTTAGCCCAGGGGGCATCTGAAAAACTGTTTTTT.

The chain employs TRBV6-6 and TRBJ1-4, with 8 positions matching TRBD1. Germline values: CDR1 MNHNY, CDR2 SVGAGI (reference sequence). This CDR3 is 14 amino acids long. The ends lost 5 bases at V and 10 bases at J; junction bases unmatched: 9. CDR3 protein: CASSQFTGGGKLFF. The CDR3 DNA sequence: TGTGCCAGCAGTCAGTTCACAGGGGGAGGAAAACTGTTTTTT.

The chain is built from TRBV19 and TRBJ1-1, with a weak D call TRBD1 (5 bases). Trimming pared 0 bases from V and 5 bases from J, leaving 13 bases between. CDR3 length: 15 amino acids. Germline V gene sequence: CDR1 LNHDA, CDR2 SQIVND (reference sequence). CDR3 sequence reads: CASSIDGQGRTEAFF. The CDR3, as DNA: TGTGCCAGTAGTATAGATGGTCAGGGAAGGACTGAAGCTTTCTTT.

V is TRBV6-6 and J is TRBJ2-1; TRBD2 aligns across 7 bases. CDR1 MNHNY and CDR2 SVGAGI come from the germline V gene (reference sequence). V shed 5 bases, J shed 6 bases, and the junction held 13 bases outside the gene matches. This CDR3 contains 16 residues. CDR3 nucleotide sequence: TGTGCCAGCAGTCCCCCGAGAGCGGGACTCCTCAATGAGCAGTTCTTC. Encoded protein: CASSPPRAGLLNEQFF.

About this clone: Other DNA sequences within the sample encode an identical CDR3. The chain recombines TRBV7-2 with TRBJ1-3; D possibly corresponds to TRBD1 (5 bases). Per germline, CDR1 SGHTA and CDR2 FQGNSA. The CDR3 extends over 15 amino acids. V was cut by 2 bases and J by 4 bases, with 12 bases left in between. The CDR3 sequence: CASSLSRDPGNTIYF. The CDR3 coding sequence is TGTGCCAGCAGCTTATCACGGGACCCCGGAAACACCATATATTTT.

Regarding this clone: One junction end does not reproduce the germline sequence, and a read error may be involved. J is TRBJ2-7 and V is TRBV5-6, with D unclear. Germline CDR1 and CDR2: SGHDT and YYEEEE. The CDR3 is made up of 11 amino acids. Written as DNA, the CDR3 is TGTGCCAGCAGTTTGGGGTTCGAGCAGTACTTC. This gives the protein CASSLGFEQYF.

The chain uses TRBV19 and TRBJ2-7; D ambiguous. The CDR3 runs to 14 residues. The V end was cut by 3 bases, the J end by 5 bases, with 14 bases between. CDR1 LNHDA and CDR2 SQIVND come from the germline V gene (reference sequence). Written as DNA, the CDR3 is TGTGCCAGTAGTATCCGGACGCCTTGGGACGAGCAGTACTTC. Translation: CASSIRTPWDEQYF.

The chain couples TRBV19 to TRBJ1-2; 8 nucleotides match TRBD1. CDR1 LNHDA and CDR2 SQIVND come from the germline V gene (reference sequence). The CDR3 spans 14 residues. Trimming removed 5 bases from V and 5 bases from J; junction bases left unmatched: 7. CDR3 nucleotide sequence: TGTGCCAGTAGTTTCATGACAGGGGAATATGGCTACACCTTC. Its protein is CASSFMTGEYGYTF.

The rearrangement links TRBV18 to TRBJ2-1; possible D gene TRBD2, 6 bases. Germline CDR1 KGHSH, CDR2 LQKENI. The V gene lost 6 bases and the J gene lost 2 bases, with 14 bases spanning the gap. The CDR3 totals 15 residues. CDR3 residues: CASSPQGGTYNEQFF. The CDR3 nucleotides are TGTGCCAGCTCCCCCCAGGGAGGTACCTACAATGAGCAGTTCTTC.

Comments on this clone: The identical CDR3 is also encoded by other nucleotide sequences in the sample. CDR3 coding DNA: TGTGCCAGCAGCCCCACAGGGGGCAGCTATGGCTACACCTTC. This encodes CASSPTGGSYGYTF. This rearrangement joins TRBV28 to TRBJ1-2; 9 bases agree with TRBD1. Germline CDR1 is MDHEN and CDR2 is SYDVKM. CDR3 length equals 14 residues. J was trimmed by 4 bases and V by 6 bases; bases with no gene match: 6.

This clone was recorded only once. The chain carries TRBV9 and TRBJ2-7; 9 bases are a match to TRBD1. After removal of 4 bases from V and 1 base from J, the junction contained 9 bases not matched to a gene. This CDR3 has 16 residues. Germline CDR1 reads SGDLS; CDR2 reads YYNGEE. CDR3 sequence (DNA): TGTGCCAGCAGCCCCACAGGGGGCGCAGCTTCCTACGAGCAGTACTTC. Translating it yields CASSPTGGAASYEQYF.

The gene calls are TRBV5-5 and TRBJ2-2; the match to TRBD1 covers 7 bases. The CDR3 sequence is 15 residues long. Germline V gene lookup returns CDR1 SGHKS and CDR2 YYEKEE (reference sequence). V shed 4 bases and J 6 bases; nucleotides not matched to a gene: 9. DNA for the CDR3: TGTGCCAGCAGCGTGGCCTTTCAGGGGGCCGGGGAGCTGTTTTTT. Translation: CASSVAFQGAGELFF. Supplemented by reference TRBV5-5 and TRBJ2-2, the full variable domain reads DAGVTQSPTHLIKTRGQQVTLRCSPISGHKSVSWYQQVLGQGPQFIFQYYEKEERGRGNFPDRFSARQFPNYSSELNVNALLLGDSALYLCASSVAFQGAGELFFGEGSRLTVL.

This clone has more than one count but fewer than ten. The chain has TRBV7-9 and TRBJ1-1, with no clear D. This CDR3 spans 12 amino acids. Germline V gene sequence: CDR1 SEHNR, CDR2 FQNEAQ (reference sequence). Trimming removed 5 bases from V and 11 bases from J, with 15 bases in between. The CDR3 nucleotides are TGTGCCAGCAGCACCGGGATCCTTGGGGCTTTCTTT. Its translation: CASSTGILGAFF.

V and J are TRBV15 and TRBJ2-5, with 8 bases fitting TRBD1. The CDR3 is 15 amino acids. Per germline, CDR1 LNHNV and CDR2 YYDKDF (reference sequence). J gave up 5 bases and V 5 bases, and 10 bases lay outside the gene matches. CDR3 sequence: CATSPPDRADETQYF. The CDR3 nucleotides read TGTGCCACCAGCCCCCCGGACAGGGCGGATGAGACCCAGTACTTC. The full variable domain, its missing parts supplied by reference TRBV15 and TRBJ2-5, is DAMVIQNPRYQVTQFGKPVTLSCSQTLNHNVMYWYQQKSSQAPKLLFHYYDKDFNNEADTPDNFQSRRPNTSFCFLDIRSPGLGDTAMYLCATSPPDRADETQYFGPGTRLLVL.

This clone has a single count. The CDR3 coding sequence is TGTGCCAGCAGCTCCCTTCCCCAGGGGGCCAGGAGCAATCAGCCCCAGCATTTT. Translated, it gives CASSSLPQGARSNQPQHF. The chain employs TRBV7-2 and TRBJ1-5; TRBD1 matches at 8 bases. J was trimmed by 1 base and V by 4 bases; bases with no gene match: 12. Germline CDR1 and CDR2: SGHTA and FQGNSA. CDR3 length equals 18 residues.

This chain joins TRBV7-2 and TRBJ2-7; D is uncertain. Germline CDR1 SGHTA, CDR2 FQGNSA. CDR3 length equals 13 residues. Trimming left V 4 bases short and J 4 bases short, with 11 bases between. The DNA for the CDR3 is TGTGCCAGCAGCTCGTCCGACGGTTACGAGCAGTACTTC. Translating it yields CASSSSDGYEQYF.

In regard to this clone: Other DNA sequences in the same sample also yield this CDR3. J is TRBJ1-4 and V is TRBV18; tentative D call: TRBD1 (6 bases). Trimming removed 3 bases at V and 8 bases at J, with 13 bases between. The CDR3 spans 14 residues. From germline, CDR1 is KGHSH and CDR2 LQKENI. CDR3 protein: CASSPTSGEEKLFF. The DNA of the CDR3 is TGTGCCAGCTCACCGACGTCAGGGGAGGAAAAACTGTTTTTT.